This record covers a single T cell receptor (beta chain). Its antigen remains unknown. This sample stems from a study of a mutant IDH1 vaccine in newly diagnosed glioma. Study-level background: The treated group averaged approximately 42 years old and was roughly 62% male, approximately 40% female. Therapy received beforehand was radiotherapy, temozolomide, or both, with most patients given both. Findings and limits, study-wide: Among all patients, vaccine-induced immune responses occurred in roughly 93%.

Method: immunoSEQ multiplex PCR; TCRdb's copy keeps in-frame clones and lacks some. In the table there are about 68,000 clones, 60% to 85% of which are singletons. Time point specified: baseline, week 1 (first vaccination visit). As to treatment: pre-vaccination baseline after standard-of-care therapy. The donors had new WHO grade 3 or 4 astrocytomas; these were IDH1-mutant and ATRX-lost. V shed 0 bases and J shed 4 bases, with 22 bases lying between them. This CDR3 spans 18 amino acids. Germline values: CDR1 SGDLS, CDR2 YYNGEE. The sequences come from PBMCs, collected from a glioma patient treated with radiotherapy, temozolomide or both. The V gene is TRBV9, the J gene TRBJ1-2; D not certain. The receptor comes from a man aged 45 to 65 with glioma. CDR3 amino acids: CASSVGQLIPRFGYGYTF. The CDR3 region has the DNA TGTGCCAGCAGCGTAGGTCAACTAATACCCCGCTTCGGCTATGGCTACACCTTC.